This T cell receptor beta chain was sequenced in a study of identical twins. This clonotype has a handful of counts. V was cut by 0 bases and J by 0 bases, with 8 bases left in between. Germline loops: CDR1 MNHEY, CDR2 SVGAGI. This CDR3 is built from 15 residues. TCRdb independently ran MiXCR on the 5' RACE reads; one entry per CDR3 protein. Of some 630,000 distinct CDR3 sequences listed, just over 7% are singletons. These data also featured in a second study, about yellow fever vaccine responses in identical twins.

Sequencing was carried out using PBMCs. The rearrangement joins TRBV6-5 to TRBJ1-1; a weak D match, TRBD1 (5 bases). The TCR originated in a woman between 18 and 29 years old in good health. This CDR3 reads CASSYSADMNTEAFF. In DNA, the CDR3 is TGTGCCAGCAGTTACTCCGCGGACATGAACACTGAAGCTTTCTTT.